This T cell receptor (beta chain) was sequenced for a study of T cell repertoires and HLA-DP antigens. About the research overall: Sorted CD137+CD4+ samples averaged roughly 200 ng DNA; pre-culture CD4+ samples, 1,200 ng.

Untouched CD4+ T cells were bead-isolated from PBMC at around 98% purity. Some clones are missing from TCRdb's copy, which holds only in-frame ones; the method was immunoSEQ multiplex PCR. The table has about 73,000 clones, just under 80% seen once. Trimming took off 1 base at V and 2 bases at J, with 7 bases between the two ends. Germline CDR1 is SGHRS and CDR2 is YFSETQ. The length of the CDR3 is 14 residues. Regarding this clone: As yet, its antigen is unknown.

The J gene is TRBJ2-1, the V gene TRBV5-1; D is undetermined. Source material: CD4+ T cells from PBMCs. The TCR originated in a man in his fifties or sixties in good health and CMV-seronegative. The CDR3 loop reads CASSLPRAYNEQFF. CDR3 in DNA: TGCGCCAGCAGCTTGCCCCGAGCCTACAATGAGCAGTTCTTC.